This entry features one T cell receptor beta chain sequence. The antigen is not known. This specimen comes from a study of cytomegalovirus exposure and HLA in healthy donors. CDR3 length: 13 amino acids. Trimming shortened V by 1 base and J by 5 bases, and 6 bases separated the two germline ends. Germline V gene lookup returns CDR1 SGHDN and CDR2 FVKESK. Study conclusions and caveats: A later look showed TCR association rates differing by HLA locus, highest for DRB1 and lowest for HLA-C.

Vbeta (60) and Jbeta (13) primers were used in the PCR. Assay: immunoSEQ multiplex PCR; the TCRdb copy retains only in-frame clones and omits some. The sample has roughly 150,000 clones; around 73% are singletons. Sequenced input: PBMCs. The J gene is TRBJ1-5, the V gene TRBV14; D remains ambiguous. This receptor was taken from a woman aged 18 to 35 in good health and CMV-seronegative. CDR3: CASSQGADQPQHF. In nucleotides, the CDR3 is TGTGCCAGCAGCCAAGGAGCGGATCAGCCCCAGCATTTT.